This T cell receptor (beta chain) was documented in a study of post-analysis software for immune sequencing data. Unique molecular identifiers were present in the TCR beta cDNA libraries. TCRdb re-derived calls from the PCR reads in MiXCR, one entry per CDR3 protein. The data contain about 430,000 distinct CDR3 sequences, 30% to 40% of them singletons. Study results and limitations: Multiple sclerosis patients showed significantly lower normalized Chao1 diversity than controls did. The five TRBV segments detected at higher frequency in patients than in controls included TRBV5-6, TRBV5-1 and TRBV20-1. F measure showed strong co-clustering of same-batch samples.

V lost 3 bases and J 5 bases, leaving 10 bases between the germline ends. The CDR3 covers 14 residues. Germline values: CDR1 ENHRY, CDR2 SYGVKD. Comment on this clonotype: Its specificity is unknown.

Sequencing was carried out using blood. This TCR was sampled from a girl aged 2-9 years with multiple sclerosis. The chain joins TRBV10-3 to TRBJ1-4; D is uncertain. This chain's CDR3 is CAISEPGENEKLFF. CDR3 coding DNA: TGTGCCATCAGTGAACCCGGGGAAAATGAAAAACTGTTTTTT.